Each of the 22 T cell receptor beta chains below was sequenced from the same sample in a study of identical twins. TCRdb called the 5' RACE reads again in MiXCR, with one record for every CDR3 protein. The top ten clones hold around 0.98% of a sample with approximately 620,000 distinct CDR3 sequences, less than 10% of them seen once. This sample was shared with a second study, whose subject was yellow fever vaccine responses in identical twins.

Sequenced input: PBMCs. Every receptor here comes from a young woman in good health.

This sequence joins TRBV7-8 and TRBJ2-1; maybe TRBD2 (7 bases). V lost 5 bases, J lost 8 bases, and 25 bases lay in between. Germline-derived CDR1 and CDR2 are SGHVS and FQNEAQ. CDR3 length: 17 amino acids. CDR3: CASSPHGGGPLRDEQFF. CDR3 DNA sequence: TGTGCCAGCAGCCCGCACGGCGGGGGCCCCCTAAGGGATGAGCAGTTCTTC.

The chain recombines TRBV7-2 with TRBJ2-7, with D tentatively TRBD1 (7 bases). This CDR3 region has 16 residues. Trimming stripped 1 base from V and 2 bases from J, with 15 bases between. Germline values: CDR1 SGHTA, CDR2 FQGNSA. The CDR3, as DNA: TGTGCCAGCAGCTTAGACGTCAGGGGGGCTGCCTACGAGCAGTACTTC. It translates to CASSLDVRGAAYEQYF.

The V call is TRBV19, the J call TRBJ2-1; 14 positions match TRBD2. The CDR3 length is 18 residues. The ends lost 5 bases at V and 0 bases at J; junction bases unmatched: 6. Germline V gene sequence: CDR1 LNHDA, CDR2 SQIVND (reference sequence). CDR3 nucleotide sequence: TGTGCCAGTAGTCCAACGGGACTAGCGGGAGCCTCCTACAATGAGCAGTTCTTC. It is translated as CASSPTGLAGASYNEQFF.

This clonotype occurred many times. This sequence joins TRBV24-1 and TRBJ2-3; D unclear. V lost 4 bases and J lost 2, with 12 bases in between. Germline lookup yields CDR1 KGHDR and CDR2 SFDVKD. The CDR3 has 15 amino acids. CDR3 loop: CATSDLRTDTDTQYF. The DNA for the CDR3 is TGTGCCACCAGTGACCTGAGGACGGACACAGATACGCAGTATTTT.

This clonotype showed up just a few times. A much bigger clone sits one base away, suggesting this may be a read error. The gene calls are TRBV7-9 and TRBJ2-7, with 10 bases identical to TRBD2. Trimming cost V 5 bases and J 5 bases; bases outside gene matches: 3. This CDR3 is 13 amino acids long. Germline CDR1 SEHNR, CDR2 FQNEAQ (reference sequence). The CDR3 DNA is TGTGCCAGCAGCCCTAGCGGGAGCCACGAGCAGTACTTC. Translation gives CASSPSGSHEQYF.

The CDR3 spells CASSPRGSAMNTEAFF. The DNA for the CDR3 is TGTGCCAGCAGCCCCCGAGGTAGTGCGATGAACACTGAAGCTTTCTTT. The J gene is TRBJ1-1, the V gene TRBV3-1; D gene ambiguous. Germline values: CDR1 LGHDT, CDR2 YNNKEL (reference sequence). V was pared by 4 bases and J by 0 bases, with 15 bases between. The CDR3 length is 16 residues.

This clonotype appeared a few times. V and J are TRBV9 and TRBJ2-7; D not certain. This CDR3 is built from 14 residues. Germline V lookup: CDR1 SGDLS, CDR2 YYNGEE. Trimming left V 0 bases short and J 1 base short, with 8 bases between. CDR3 protein: CASSVGVISYEQYF. CDR3 coding DNA: TGTGCCAGCAGCGTAGGGGTGATTTCCTACGAGCAGTACTTC. Together with reference TRBV9 and TRBJ2-7, the CDR3 gives the full variable domain: DSGVTQTPKHLITATGQRVTLRCSPRSGDLSVYWYQQSLDQGLQFLIQYYNGEERAKGNILERFSAQQFPDLHSELNLSSLELGDSALYFCASSVGVISYEQYFGPGTRLTVT.

This clonotype was detected only a few times. The V call is TRBV30, the J call TRBJ2-3; 7 nucleotides line up with TRBD1. The ends lost 0 bases at V and 2 bases at J; junction bases unmatched: 2. There are 14 residues in the CDR3. The germline gives CDR1 GTSNPN, CDR2 SVGIG (reference sequence). Here the CDR3 reads CAWSVQGYTDTQYF. In DNA, the CDR3 is TGTGCCTGGAGTGTACAGGGGTACACAGATACGCAGTATTTT. The entire variable domain, with the rest obtained from reference TRBV30 and TRBJ2-3, is as follows: SQTIHQWPATLVQPVGSPLSLECTVEGTSNPNLYWYRQAAGRGLQLLFYSVGIGQISSEVPQNLSASRPQDRQFILSSKKLLLSDSGFYLCAWSVQGYTDTQYFGPGTRLTVL.

This sequence joins TRBV10-2 and TRBJ2-1, with 10 nucleotides matching TRBD2. After removal of 3 bases from V and 14 bases from J, the junction contained 13 bases not matched to a gene. Per germline, CDR1 WSHSY and CDR2 SAAADI. CDR3 length: 15 amino acids. This CDR3 reads CASSEFFGTSDIKFF. In DNA, the CDR3 is TGCGCCAGCAGTGAATTCTTTGGGACTAGCGATATAAAGTTCTTC.

The CDR3 DNA reads TGTGCCAGCAGTTACCGGGACACCAACCACATCCGACAAAGCACAGATACGCAGTATTTT. Translated, it gives CASSYRDTNHIRQSTDTQYF. V and J are TRBV6-2 or TRBV6-3 and TRBJ2-3, with D possibly matching TRBD1 (6 bases). Germline V gene lookup returns CDR1 MNHEY and CDR2 SVGEGT. V was shortened by 2 bases and J by 0 bases, with 24 bases between the two germline ends. The CDR3 runs 20 residues.

The chain links TRBV10-3 to TRBJ2-3; D unresolved. The germline V gene has CDR1 ENHRY and CDR2 SYGVKD. There are 14 residues in the CDR3. V was pared by 10 bases and J by 2 bases, with 16 bases between. The CDR3 here is CATKTLEATDTQYF. In DNA, the CDR3 is TGTGCCACAAAGACCCTAGAGGCCACAGATACGCAGTATTTT.

This clonotype came up a few times. The gene calls are TRBV2 and TRBJ2-5; a possible D gene is TRBD2 (7 bases). The V and J ends lost 7 bases and 3 bases respectively, with 18 bases between them. CDR1 is SNHLY, CDR2 FYNNEI, per germline. The CDR3 has 15 amino acids. CDR3 coding DNA: TGTGCCAGCAAGGGACGGGGGGCCCTCGAAGAGACCCAGTACTTC. Its translation is CASKGRGALEETQYF.

This clonotype was seen many times. V and J are TRBV12-3 or TRBV12-4 and TRBJ2-1, with 7 nucleotides matching TRBD1. The CDR3 has 15 residues. The junction had 7 bases not matched to a gene; V was cut back by 4 bases and J by 4 bases. CDR3 region: CASSSGQTNYNEQFF. CDR3 sequence (DNA): TGTGCCAGCAGTTCGGGACAGACCAATTACAATGAGCAGTTCTTC.

J is TRBJ2-2 and V is TRBV19, with a possible D match to TRBD1 (6 bases). The V and J ends lost 8 bases and 4 bases respectively, with 17 bases between them. The CDR3 extends over 15 amino acids. Germline CDR1 reads LNHDA; CDR2 reads SQIVND (reference sequence). CDR3 sequence: CASLDREAATGELFF. DNA of the CDR3: TGTGCCAGTTTGGACAGAGAGGCGGCCACCGGGGAGCTGTTTTTT.

This clonotype was counted many times. This chain connects TRBV12-3 or TRBV12-4 to TRBJ1-4; 7 bases match TRBD1. The V and J ends lost 4 bases and 5 bases, in that order; junction bases with no gene match: 7. The CDR3 loop spans 15 amino acids. The DNA of the CDR3 is TGTGCCAGCAGTTCTCCCGGGACAGCGAATGAAAAACTGTTTTTT. This translates into CASSSPGTANEKLFF.

This chain joins TRBV6-5 and TRBJ1-3, with D possibly matching TRBD1 (6 bases). The CDR3 length is 15 residues. Germline lookup yields CDR1 MNHEY and CDR2 SVGAGI. The V and J ends lost 4 bases and 0 bases respectively, with 10 bases between them. The CDR3, as DNA: TGTGCCAGCAGTTTGGACAGCTTCTCTGGAAACACCATATATTTT. Encoded protein: CASSLDSFSGNTIYF.

J is TRBJ1-1 and V is TRBV4-1; 7 bases map to TRBD1. V dropped 4 bases and J dropped 4; count of bases not matched to a gene: 3. This CDR3 contains 13 residues. Germline V gene lookup returns CDR1 MGHRA and CDR2 YSYEKL. The CDR3 DNA sequence: TGCGCCAGCAGCCCAACAGGGGCCACTGAAGCTTTCTTT. Amino acid sequence: CASSPTGATEAFF.

This clonotype was seen at least ten times. The chain combines TRBV12-3 or TRBV12-4 with TRBJ2-3; D gene unclear. CDR3 length: 15 residues. V lost 4 bases and J lost 0, with 11 bases in between. CDR3 residues: CASSSPPTSTDTQYF. As DNA, the CDR3 is TGTGCCAGCAGTTCTCCCCCTACTAGCACAGATACGCAGTATTTT.

The table lists this clonotype with a few counts. This chain links TRBV5-1 with TRBJ2-3; TRBD2 matches 9 bases. The CDR3 has 17 amino acids. After removal of 4 bases from V and 2 bases from J, the junction contained 11 bases not matched to a gene. Germline lookup yields CDR1 SGHRS and CDR2 YFSETQ. The CDR3 sequence is CASSQRGVQEITDTQYF. Written as DNA, the CDR3 is TGCGCCAGCAGCCAGCGGGGGGTCCAGGAAATCACAGATACGCAGTATTTT.

In this sample, this clonotype turned up a few times. The V and J genes are TRBV28 and TRBJ2-7; TRBD2 might be the D (6 bases). CDR1 MDHEN and CDR2 SYDVKM come from the germline V gene. This CDR3 has 16 residues. The V end lost 6 bases, the J end lost 0 bases, and 18 bases lay between the germline ends. CDR3 nucleotides: TGTGCCAGCAGACTTAGTGCGGGATCCCACTCCTACGAGCAGTACTTC. This sequence encodes CASRLSAGSHSYEQYF.

The V and J genes are TRBV5-1 and TRBJ1-2; D may be TRBD1 (5 bases). Trimming cost V 1 base and J 4 bases, with 14 bases left between them. The CDR3 loop spans 15 amino acids. Germline values: CDR1 SGHRS, CDR2 YFSETQ. CDR3: CASSLSGEGRYGYTF. CDR3 DNA sequence: TGCGCCAGCAGCTTGTCGGGGGAGGGCCGCTATGGCTACACCTTC. The whole variable domain, filled in from reference TRBV5-1 and TRBJ1-2, reads KAGVTQTPRYLIKTRGQQVTLSCSPISGHRSVSWYQQTPGQGLQFLFEYFSETQRNKGNFPGRFSGRQFSNSRSEMNVSTLELGDSALYLCASSLSGEGRYGYTFGSGTRLTVV.

There are a few counts of this clonotype. The chain uses TRBV10-2 and TRBJ2-7, with 7 positions matching TRBD1. Germline V gene data show CDR1 as WSHSY and CDR2 as SAAADI. The CDR3 totals 15 residues. The V and J ends lost 0 bases and 1 base, in that order; junction bases with no gene match: 3. CDR3 DNA: TGCGCCAGCAGTGAGTCCACGGGACAGTCCTACGAGCAGTACTTC. Protein: CASSESTGQSYEQYF.